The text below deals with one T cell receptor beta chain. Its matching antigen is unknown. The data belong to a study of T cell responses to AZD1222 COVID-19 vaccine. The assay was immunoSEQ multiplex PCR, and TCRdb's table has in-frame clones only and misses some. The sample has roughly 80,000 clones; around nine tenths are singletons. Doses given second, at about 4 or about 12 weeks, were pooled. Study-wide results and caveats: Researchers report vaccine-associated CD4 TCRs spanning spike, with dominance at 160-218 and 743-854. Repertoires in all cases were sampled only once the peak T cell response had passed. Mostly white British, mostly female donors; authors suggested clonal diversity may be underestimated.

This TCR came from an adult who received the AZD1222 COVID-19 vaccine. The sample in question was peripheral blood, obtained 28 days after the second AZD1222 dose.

The CDR3 loop is CASSITPYSNQPQHF. The CDR3 DNA follows: TGTGCCAGTAGTATTACACCTTATAGCAATCAGCCCCAGCATTTT. The chain has TRBV19 and TRBJ1-5; the D is unclear. The CDR3 extends over 15 amino acids. Looked up from germline, CDR1 is LNHDA and CDR2 is SQIVND (reference sequence). Trimming cost V 3 bases and J 0 bases, with 9 bases left between them. The variable domain in full, completed from reference TRBV19 and TRBJ1-5, reads DGGITQSPKYLFRKEGQNVTLSCEQNLNHDAMYWYRQDPGQGLRLIYYSQIVNDFQKGDIAEGYSVSREKKESFPLTVTSAQKNPTAFYLCASSITPYSNQPQHFGDGTRLSIL.